The sequence of this T cell receptor (beta chain) was determined in a study of T cell responses to AZD1222 COVID-19 vaccine (dated by TCRdb to the early 2020s). Regarding the complete study: AZD1222 recipients whose second dose came at about 4 weeks and those whose second dose came at about 12 weeks were combined into one group, since spike-specific TCR depth and breadth did not differ between the two schedules. Enrollment into the trials was organized by age into subgroups of 18-55, 56-69 and 70-plus years, and those subgroups contained roughly 150, 30 and 60 TCR-sequenced participants, respectively. A total of approximately 230 trial participants underwent TCR sequencing, of whom 200 to 220 received two doses of AZD1222 and some 25 received two doses of the MenACWY control vaccine. General conclusions and limits of the study: Most participants were white British and females outnumbered males, and the authors suggested that clonal diversity may have been underestimated. After two AZD1222 doses, both the breadth and the depth of spike-specific TCRs were significantly higher than at day 0 and than in MenACWY recipients. Nearly half of unique spike-specific TCRs reportedly recognized epitopes outside regions mutated in the B.1.351 and B.1.1.7 variants. Because no day 14 peak-response samples were available, the repertoires could be characterized only after the peak T cell response. CD4 TCRs associated with the vaccine covered the entire spike protein, and the dominant responses were in regions 160-218 and 743-854. Conclusions about previously exposed vaccinees are limited because only a handful of AZD1222 recipients were SARS-CoV-2 seropositive at baseline. In the small 56-69-year group, the increase in depth fell short of significance, most likely because of low power.

The CDR3 regions of human TCRbeta chains were subjected to immunosequencing. On the authors' methods: TCRs in the repertoires were matched against a reference library of SARS-CoV-2-specific TCRs that had been generated with the MIRA antigen-specificity platform. Breadth was defined as the fraction of unique TCRs that were SARS-CoV-2-associated. Depth was defined as the fraction of total T cells that were SARS-CoV-2-associated. Using the MIRA data, every spike-specific TCR was mapped to the spike region that the TCR reacted to and assigned to either a CD4 or a CD8 class. Log10-transformed breadth and depth values were compared by one-way ANOVA with Sidak's multiple comparisons tests. In its TCRdb copy, this immuneACCESS table keeps in-frame sequences only and misses some clones. Where compared with another copy, unresolved V genes explain less than half of these, and the others have no known cause. The D gene and trimming were derived from the DNA, and the V and J assignments and clone size from that table. This sample holds 120,000 or so clones; approximately 90% were observed only once. Approximately 7.6% of the sample comes from the top ten.

CDR3 length: 13 amino acids, cysteine to phenylalanine. The kept DNA is CDR3 alone, 39 bases in frame from the first base. The germline V gene (reference sequence) gives CDR1 as LNHDA and CDR2 as SQIVND. V is reduced by 3 bases and J by 7 bases, leaving a spacing of 10 bases between them. The time point label, read with the paper, signifies: baseline before first vaccination. Samples from vaccinated people were obtained from the UK trials COV001 and COV002, which included a single-blind randomized controlled phase 2/3 trial of AZD1222 (ChAdOx1 nCoV-19) in healthy adults. Trial participant PBMC samples were collected at day 0 and day 28 after the second dose for TCRbeta chain sequencing. On this clone itself: Its antigen is currently not known. Base qualities are missing; no much larger clone stands one base away.

The chain links TRBV19 with TRBJ1-3; the D gene is unclear. Sequenced material: peripheral blood, taken on day 0 of AZD1222 vaccination. The sequence was obtained from an adult in good health. The nucleotide sequence reads as follows: TGTGCCAGTAGTATCGATGCGGGGAACACCATATATTTT. It is translated as CASSIDAGNTIYF.